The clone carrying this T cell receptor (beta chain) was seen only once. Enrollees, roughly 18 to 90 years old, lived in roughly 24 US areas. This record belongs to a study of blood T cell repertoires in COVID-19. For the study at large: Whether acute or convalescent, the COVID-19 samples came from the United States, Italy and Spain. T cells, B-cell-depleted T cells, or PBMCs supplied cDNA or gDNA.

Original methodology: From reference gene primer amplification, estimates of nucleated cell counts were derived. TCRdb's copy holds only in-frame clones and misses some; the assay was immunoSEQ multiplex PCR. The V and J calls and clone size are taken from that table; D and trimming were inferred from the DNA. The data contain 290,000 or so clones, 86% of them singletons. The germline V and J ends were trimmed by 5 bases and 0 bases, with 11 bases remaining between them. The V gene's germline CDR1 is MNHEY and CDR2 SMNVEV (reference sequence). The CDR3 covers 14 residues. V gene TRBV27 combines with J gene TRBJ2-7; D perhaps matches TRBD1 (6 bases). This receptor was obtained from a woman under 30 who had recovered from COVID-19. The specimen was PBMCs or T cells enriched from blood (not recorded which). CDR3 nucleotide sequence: TGTGCCAGCAGTCTGACAGGTTTCTCCTACGAGCAGTACTTC. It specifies CASSLTGFSYEQYF.